One and the same sample provided the 21 T cell receptor beta chains below, sequenced in a study of shared clonotypes between healthy human individuals. Measured with immunoSEQ multiplex PCR; TCRdb has only the in-frame clones, and not every one. The table includes roughly 2.2 million clones, about nine tenths detected once. Sequencing used naive CD4+ T cells from PBMCs. Subset given: CD45RA+ positively selected. All receptors come from a young man in good health. Some clones in this sample may be carry-over from other donors' samples.

The chain couples TRBV5-1 to TRBJ2-7, with TRBD1 matching 7 bases. J was trimmed by 8 bases and V by 0 bases; bases with no gene match: 8. This CDR3 has 14 residues. CDR1 SGHRS and CDR2 YFSETQ come from the germline V gene. Here the CDR3 reads CASSLEVDRVKQYF. As DNA, the CDR3 is TGCGCCAGCAGCTTGGAGGTCGACAGGGTCAAGCAGTACTTC.

V is TRBV4-1 and J is TRBJ1-5, with D unclear. The length of the CDR3 is 19 residues. Germline V CDR1 and CDR2: MGHRA, YSYEKL. Between the trimmed V and J ends, which lost 4 bases and 5 bases, there was a span of 27 bases. The CDR3 spells CASSRVADYTLGQHQPQHF. The CDR3, as DNA: TGCGCCAGCAGCCGCGTGGCTGACTATACCCTCGGGCAGCATCAGCCCCAGCATTTT.

The CDR3 region has the DNA TGTGCCAGCAGTGAAAGCAGGGGGCGCGCCTACGAGCAGTACTTC. It yields the protein CASSESRGRAYEQYF. This chain uses TRBV25-1 with TRBJ2-7, with 8 bases matching TRBD1. V shed 2 bases and J 2 bases; nucleotides not matched to a gene: 5. The CDR3 has 15 residues. The germline V gene encodes CDR1 MGHDK and CDR2 SYGVNS.

The chain links TRBV5-4 to TRBJ2-7, with a possible D match to TRBD1 (6 bases). V dropped 3 bases and J dropped 0 bases, with 10 bases sitting between them. Germline CDR1 is SGHNT and CDR2 is YYREEE (reference sequence). The CDR3 contains 14 residues. The DNA for the CDR3 is TGTGCCAGCAGCTCAAGACAGGCCTCCTACGAGCAGTACTTC. Protein: CASSSRQASYEQYF.

The chain couples TRBV11-2 to TRBJ2-1; D unresolved. Germline CDR1 reads SGHAT; CDR2 reads FQNNGV. V was pared by 5 bases and J by 5 bases, with 10 bases between. CDR3 length equals 13 residues. CDR3 in DNA: TGTGCCAGCAGCACCGGTTTCGACAATGAGCAGTTCTTC. It is translated as CASSTGFDNEQFF.

In this sample, this clone turned up once. This chain connects TRBV7-8 to TRBJ1-2, with 8 bases identical to TRBD1. CDR1 and CDR2 from the germline V gene are SGHVS and FQNEAQ. The trim removed 5 bases at V and 2 bases at J, leaving 4 bases unmatched. The CDR3 is made up of 14 amino acids. The CDR3 here is CASSLTGANYGYTF. The CDR3 DNA is TGTGCCAGCAGCCTGACAGGGGCGAACTATGGCTACACCTTC.

The chain couples TRBV7-9 to TRBJ1-2; D is unclear. CDR1 and CDR2 (germline): SEHNR, FQNEAQ (reference sequence). V lost 1 base, J lost 7 bases, and 7 bases lay in between. CDR3 size: 12 residues. The CDR3 nucleotides are TGTGCCAGCAGCTTAGTATACGGTGGCTACACCTTC. Translated: CASSLVYGGYTF. Using reference TRBV7-9 and TRBJ1-2 for the parts outside the CDR3, the full variable domain is DTGVSQNPRHKITKRGQNVTFRCDPISEHNRLYWYRQTLGQGPEFLTYFQNEAQLEKSRLLSDRFSAERPKGSFSTLEIQRTEQGDSAMYLCASSLVYGGYTFGSGTRLTVV.

The chain employs TRBV5-5 and TRBJ1-2; D is unclear. The CDR3 extends over 15 amino acids. V lost 1 base to trimming and J lost 1 base, with 11 bases between them. CDR1 SGHKS and CDR2 YYEKEE come from the germline V gene (reference sequence). The CDR3 spells CASSLSADLNYGYTF. In DNA form, the CDR3 reads TGTGCCAGCAGCTTGTCGGCGGACCTTAACTATGGCTACACCTTC.

The chain carries TRBV5-1 and TRBJ1-3; 7 bases map to TRBD1. Germline CDR1 and CDR2: SGHRS and YFSETQ. CDR3 length equals 17 residues. V dropped 0 bases and J dropped 4; count of bases not matched to a gene: 10. The chain's CDR3 is CASSLGRGGTAGNTIYF. The CDR3 nucleotides read TGCGCCAGCAGCTTGGGTCGCGGGGGGACAGCGGGAAACACCATATATTTT.

The chain links TRBV30 to TRBJ2-1; D is unresolved. Germline lookup yields CDR1 GTSNPN and CDR2 SVGIG (reference sequence). This CDR3 comprises 14 residues. V dropped 3 bases and J dropped 5 bases, with 14 bases sitting between them. CDR3 protein: CAWSFGRPDNEQFF. The DNA for the CDR3 is TGTGCCTGGAGCTTCGGCAGACCAGACAATGAGCAGTTCTTC.

The V and J genes are TRBV28 and TRBJ2-1, with D hard to call. The germline CDR1 and CDR2 sequences are MDHEN and SYDVKM. V lost 8 bases, J lost 1 base, and 15 bases lay in between. The CDR3 is 15 residues long. The CDR3 sequence is CASVIGPASYNEQFF. The CDR3 DNA sequence: TGTGCCAGCGTAATCGGACCCGCGTCCTACAATGAGCAGTTCTTC.

V is TRBV18 and J is TRBJ1-5; D is unclear. Germline V CDR1 and CDR2: KGHSH, LQKENI. The CDR3 covers 17 residues. V was pared by 0 bases and J by 3 bases, with 15 bases between. CDR3 nucleotide sequence: TGTGCCAGCTCACCACCGACGGGCGCCGATGTCAATCAGCCCCAGCATTTT. Encoded protein: CASSPPTGADVNQPQHF. Drawing the rest from reference TRBV18 and TRBJ1-5, the complete variable domain is NAGVMQNPRHLVRRRGQEARLRCSPMKGHSHVYWYRQLPEEGLKFMVYLQKENIIDESGMPKERFSAEFPKEGPSILRIQQVVRGDSAAYFCASSPPTGADVNQPQHFGDGTRLSIL.

The rearrangement uses TRBV7-2 and TRBJ2-3; D is possibly TRBD1 (6 bases). V was shortened by 5 bases and J by 4 bases, with 16 bases between the two germline ends. The CDR3 has 15 residues. The germline V gene has CDR1 SGHTA and CDR2 FQGNSA. This CDR3 reads CASSPGVTYADTQYF. The CDR3 region has the DNA TGTGCCAGCAGCCCAGGGGTTACATATGCAGATACGCAGTATTTT. Supplemented by reference TRBV7-2 and TRBJ2-3, the full variable domain reads GAGVSQSPSNKVTEKGKDVELRCDPISGHTALYWYRQSLGQGLEFLIYFQGNSAPDKSGLPSDRFSAERTGGSVSTLTIQRTQQEDSAVYLCASSPGVTYADTQYFGPGTRLTVL.

V usage is TRBV5-1 and J usage is TRBJ1-1; TRBD1 is a possible D gene (6 bases). The V gene's germline CDR1 is SGHRS and CDR2 YFSETQ. The CDR3 is 16 amino acids. The V gene lost 4 bases and the J gene lost 1 base, with 17 bases spanning the gap. The CDR3 DNA follows: TGCGCCAGCAGCCCGTCACAGGGTCTGACGAACACTGAAGCTTTCTTT. Amino acid sequence: CASSPSQGLTNTEAFF.

The chain couples TRBV6-5 to TRBJ2-1; perhaps TRBD2 as D (5 bases). Trimming removed 5 bases from V and 2 bases from J, with 13 bases in between. Germline CDR1 is MNHEY and CDR2 is SVGAGI. The CDR3 runs to 15 residues. The chain's CDR3 is CASSPSAGAYNEQFF. In nucleotides, the CDR3 is TGTGCCAGCAGTCCCTCGGCCGGGGCCTACAATGAGCAGTTCTTC.

The V gene is TRBV6-1, the J gene TRBJ2-5; a possible D gene is TRBD1 (5 bases). With 7 bases removed from V and 1 base from J, the gap between germline ends came to 13 bases. CDR1 is MNHNS and CDR2 is SASEGT in the germline V gene. The CDR3 extends over 14 amino acids. CDR3 bases: TGTGCCAGCATCCCAAGGGGTGGCCAAGAGACCCAGTACTTC. Protein product: CASIPRGGQETQYF.

V and J are TRBV7-3 and TRBJ2-3; tentatively, D is TRBD2 (5 bases). The germline V and J ends were trimmed by 1 base and 2 bases, with 16 bases remaining between them. The CDR3 extends over 17 amino acids. The V gene's germline CDR1 is SGHTA and CDR2 FQGTGA. DNA for the CDR3: TGTGCCAGCAGCTTAATGGGCGGACCGGGATCCACAGATACGCAGTATTTT. Protein: CASSLMGGPGSTDTQYF.

The chain links TRBV9 to TRBJ2-3, with 10 positions matching TRBD2. CDR1 and CDR2 from the germline V gene are SGDLS and YYNGEE. CDR3 length: 17 residues. J gave up 5 bases and V 0 bases, and 9 bases lay outside the gene matches. CDR3 nucleotide sequence: TGTGCCAGCAGCGTAGGGGTAGCGGGAGGATTTAGAGATACGCAGTATTTT. This gives the protein CASSVGVAGGFRDTQYF. The whole variable domain, remainder taken from reference TRBV9 and TRBJ2-3, is DSGVTQTPKHLITATGQRVTLRCSPRSGDLSVYWYQQSLDQGLQFLIQYYNGEERAKGNILERFSAQQFPDLHSELNLSSLELGDSALYFCASSVGVAGGFRDTQYFGPGTRLTVL.

Details on this clone: This CDR3 is also generated by other DNA sequences in the sample. V gene TRBV5-1 combines with J gene TRBJ2-3, with a tentative D call TRBD2 (6 bases). The CDR3 extends over 15 amino acids. Trimming took 6 bases from V and 0 from J, leaving 14 bases between them. Germline CDR1 reads SGHRS; CDR2 reads YFSETQ. The CDR3 DNA reads TGCGCCAGCACCCCACTAGCAGCTAGCACAGATACGCAGTATTTT. Translated: CASTPLAASTDTQYF.

This chain connects TRBV4-1 to TRBJ2-4; 10 bases map to TRBD2. Looked up from germline, CDR1 is MGHRA and CDR2 is YSYEKL. The CDR3 covers 18 residues. V gave up 1 base and J gave up 0 bases; unmatched junction bases: 6. The chain's CDR3 is CASSQGATSGVAKNIQYF. CDR3 DNA sequence: TGCGCCAGCAGCCAAGGGGCTACTAGCGGGGTAGCCAAAAACATTCAGTACTTC.

The chain is built from TRBV28 and TRBJ1-3, with a tentative D call TRBD1 (5 bases). CDR3 length: 16 amino acids. CDR1 MDHEN and CDR2 SYDVKM come from the germline V gene. The V and J ends lost 6 bases and 3 bases respectively, with 18 bases between them. DNA of the CDR3: TGTGCCAGCAGCGTCGGGACCCCCGAGGGTGGAAACACCATATATTTT. Encoded protein: CASSVGTPEGGNTIYF.